Shown below are 23 T cell receptor beta chains from a single sample sequenced in a study of OX40 agonist ivuxolimab in advanced cancers. The repertoire was sequenced with immunoSEQ multiplex PCR; TCRdb's copy has only in-frame clones and lacks some. The sample lists some 77,000 clones, 92% occurring once. This sample comprised CD4+ or CD8+ T cells sorted from blood, obtained in a trial of the OX40 agonist ivuxolimab. These receptors were taken from an adult with an advanced solid tumor such as melanoma, head and neck, liver or kidney cancer.

V gene TRBV27 combines with J gene TRBJ2-7; 7 positions match TRBD1. With 4 bases clipped from V and 4 bases from J, the junction kept 16 bases outside the gene matches. Germline V lookup: CDR1 MNHEY, CDR2 SMNVEV (reference sequence). This CDR3 has 17 residues. CDR3 sequence (DNA): TGTGCCAGCAGTTCGACCACGCTACAGGGGCGTGGGTACGAGCAGTACTTC. Its protein product is CASSSTTLQGRGYEQYF.

The chain employs TRBV9 and TRBJ2-5, with D perhaps given as TRBD1 or TRBD2 (6 bases each). This CDR3 comprises 14 residues. CDR1 and CDR2 (germline): SGDLS, YYNGEE. V lost 4 bases, J lost 5 bases, and 15 bases lay in between. The CDR3 DNA sequence: TGTGCCAGCAGCCCCCGGGGGCCGGGGGAGACCCAGTACTTC. It is translated as CASSPRGPGETQYF.

The rearrangement links TRBV4-1 to TRBJ2-7, with D maybe TRBD2 (5 bases). The CDR3 has 14 residues. Trimming took off 2 bases at V and 3 bases at J, with 11 bases between the two ends. Per the germline V gene, CDR1 is MGHRA and CDR2 is YSYEKL. The CDR3, as DNA: TGCGCCAGCAGCCAAAAGGAGGCAGTCTACGAGCAGTACTTC. The encoded protein is CASSQKEAVYEQYF.

This clone was seen a single time. The chain combines TRBV2 with TRBJ1-2; the match to TRBD1 covers 10 bases. Germline-derived CDR1 and CDR2 are SNHLY and FYNNEI. The CDR3 runs to 15 residues. The J segment lost 3 bases and the V segment lost 7 bases, leaving 8 bases of the junction unmatched. This CDR3 reads CASMARQGAYYGYTF. The DNA for the CDR3 is TGTGCCAGCATGGCAAGACAGGGGGCCTACTATGGCTACACCTTC.

CDR3 residues: CASSYPGVEETQYF. The CDR3 DNA follows: TGTGCCAGCAGCTACCCCGGTGTCGAAGAGACCCAGTACTTC. The chain combines TRBV11-2 with TRBJ2-5; D remains ambiguous. The CDR3 runs 14 residues. Germline CDR1 and CDR2: SGHAT and FQNNGV. V shed 4 bases and J shed 3 bases, with 12 bases lying between them.

A remark on this clone: A read error may be the cause here, since a much bigger clone is one base away. The same CDR3 can be traced to other DNA sequences in this sample. V and J are TRBV7-6 and TRBJ2-7; D gene unclear. Germline-derived CDR1 and CDR2 are SGHVS and FNYEAQ. The CDR3 contains 13 residues. V dropped 2 bases and J dropped 1 base, with 6 bases sitting between them. CDR3 sequence: CASSLPGSYEQYF. DNA for the CDR3: TGTGCCAGCAGCTTACCGGGTTCCTACGAGCAGTACTTC.

The J gene is TRBJ2-7, the V gene TRBV11-2, with TRBD2 identical over 8 bases. V shed 10 bases and J 2 bases; nucleotides not matched to a gene: 7. Germline CDR1 and CDR2: SGHAT and FQNNGV. CDR3 size: 13 residues. The CDR3 DNA is TGTGCCACCCGGGCGGGGGGAACCTACGAGCAGTACTTC. Translated, it gives CATRAGGTYEQYF.

This sequence joins TRBV25-1 and TRBJ2-3, with TRBD1 matching over 9 bases. In germline, CDR1 is MGHDK, CDR2 SYGVNS. V gave up 3 bases and J gave up 3 bases; unmatched junction bases: 4. The CDR3 is 15 amino acids. The DNA of the CDR3 is TGTGCCAGCAGTGACATGACAGGGGGGACAGATACGCAGTATTTT. This codes for CASSDMTGGTDTQYF.

J is TRBJ2-6 and V is TRBV6-6, with a weak D call TRBD2 (6 bases). In germline, CDR1 is MNHNY, CDR2 SVGAGI (reference sequence). The CDR3 has 15 amino acids. Deletions cut 5 bases from V and 11 bases from J, with 19 bases between. CDR3 sequence: CASSQGTPPLDVLTF. DNA of the CDR3: TGTGCCAGCAGTCAAGGGACTCCCCCTTTGGACGTCCTGACTTTC.

V and J are TRBV19 and TRBJ1-5, with 11 bases fitting TRBD1. Trimming at V came to 6 bases and at J to 7 bases, leaving 11 bases not matched to a gene. Germline CDR1 and CDR2: LNHDA and SQIVND (reference sequence). This CDR3 has 16 amino acids. This chain's CDR3 is CASRDRTGGTSQPQHF. In DNA, the CDR3 is TGTGCCAGTAGGGATAGGACAGGGGGCACTAGCCAGCCCCAGCATTTT.

CDR3 amino acids: CASSLGRGKLDTQYF. As DNA, the CDR3 is TGTGCCAGCAGCTTAGGTCGGGGGAAGTTGGATACGCAGTATTTT. This sequence joins TRBV11-2 and TRBJ2-3; D might be TRBD2 (6 bases). Deletions cut 1 base from V and 6 bases from J, with 14 bases between. This CDR3 is 15 amino acids long. Germline CDR1 SGHAT, CDR2 FQNNGV.

The chain links TRBV4-2 to TRBJ2-1; no definite D call. The CDR3 is 15 residues long. Germline loops: CDR1 LGHNA, CDR2 YNFKEQ. The V and J ends lost 0 bases and 7 bases respectively, with 13 bases between them. The CDR3 sequence: CASSQEPGHKNEQFF. DNA of the CDR3: TGTGCCAGCAGCCAAGAGCCAGGCCACAAAAATGAGCAGTTCTTC.

The sample holds a few counts of this clone. The chain carries TRBV1 and TRBJ2-3; the table gives TRBD1 as D, unverified against the DNA. TRBV1 corresponds to a pseudogene. This CDR3 region has 20 residues. The CDR3 bases are TGCACCAGCAGCCAAGACCGAGGACCGGGACAGGGAACCTTCACAGATACGCAGTATTTT. It encodes CTSSQDRGPGQGTFTDTQYF.

This CDR3 is CASSHQLRDRVPLEQYF. As DNA, the CDR3 is TGCGCCAGCAGCCATCAACTCCGGGACAGGGTCCCCCTCGAGCAGTACTTC. This chain links TRBV4-3 with TRBJ2-7; TRBD1 matches 9 bases. The V gene end was trimmed by 3 bases and the J gene end by 6 bases; junction bases not matched to a gene: 15. The CDR3 is 17 amino acids. Germline values: CDR1 LGHNA, CDR2 YSLEER.

The chain couples TRBV6-1 to TRBJ1-5; 8 nucleotides match TRBD1. V shed 4 bases, J shed 7 bases, and the junction held 9 bases outside the gene matches. The germline V gene has CDR1 MNHNS and CDR2 SASEGT. CDR3 length: 15 amino acids. The CDR3 region has the DNA TGTGCCAGCAGTGCCCCCGGACAGGGAACCCAGCCCCAGCATTTT. This codes for CASSAPGQGTQPQHF.

The chain uses TRBV19 and TRBJ1-5; the match to TRBD1 covers 7 bases. CDR3 length equals 14 residues. Looked up from germline, CDR1 is LNHDA and CDR2 is SQIVND (reference sequence). Trimming at V came to 7 bases and at J to 7 bases, leaving 10 bases not matched to a gene. The CDR3 spells CASTTTGLSQPQHF. The CDR3 DNA is TGTGCCAGTACTACGACAGGGTTGAGCCAGCCCCAGCATTTT.

The chain employs TRBV19 and TRBJ2-7; D might be TRBD2 (6 bases). The ends were cut back, 7 bases at V and 4 bases at J, with 17 bases in the middle. In germline, CDR1 is LNHDA, CDR2 SQIVND (reference sequence). The CDR3 length is 14 residues. DNA for the CDR3: TGTGCCAGTACCCGGGGAGGAATAGGGTACGAGCAGTACTTC. As protein: CASTRGGIGYEQYF.

The gene calls are TRBV6-1 and TRBJ1-2; 8 bases are a match to TRBD1. Germline CDR1 MNHNS, CDR2 SASEGT. This CDR3 spans 15 amino acids. The V and J ends lost 3 bases and 6 bases, in that order; junction bases with no gene match: 9. The CDR3 loop is CASSELTGAIDGYTF. CDR3 DNA sequence: TGTGCCAGCAGTGAGCTGACAGGGGCAATAGATGGCTACACCTTC.

The V and J genes are TRBV21-1 and TRBJ1-5; the table's D call, TRBD1, was not checked against the DNA. TRBV21-1 is tagged as a pseudogene. The CDR3 consists of 18 residues. The CDR3 is CASSKALFDRDSNQPQHF. Here the CDR3 DNA reads TGTGCCAGCAGCAAAGCGCTTTTTGACAGGGATAGCAATCAGCCCCAGCATTTT.

This rearrangement joins TRBV13 to TRBJ2-2; 7 bases align to TRBD2. CDR1 is PRHDT and CDR2 is FYEKMQ in the germline V gene (reference sequence). The CDR3 is 17 residues long. The V and J ends lost 6 bases and 5 bases, in that order; junction bases with no gene match: 15. Written as DNA, the CDR3 is TGTGCCAGCAGTTCGGGGGGAGACCAGGGAAGGACCGGGGAGCTGTTTTTT. Translated: CASSSGGDQGRTGELFF.

The V gene is TRBV15, the J gene TRBJ2-2; 7 nucleotides match TRBD2. Looked up from germline, CDR1 is LNHNV and CDR2 is YYDKDF (reference sequence). The CDR3 spans 13 residues. With V trimmed by 3 bases and J by 5 bases, 0 bases remained unmatched. CDR3 sequence: CATSRGGTGELFF. The CDR3 nucleotides are TGTGCCACCAGCAGGGGGGGGACCGGGGAGCTGTTTTTT.

V and J are TRBV7-6 and TRBJ1-6; 9 bases map to TRBD1. CDR1 is SGHVS, CDR2 FNYEAQ, per germline. The V gene end was trimmed by 5 bases and the J gene end by 8 bases; junction bases not matched to a gene: 13. The CDR3 runs 17 residues. The CDR3 region is CASSPGTGISPYSPLHF. The CDR3 nucleotides read TGTGCCAGCAGCCCCGGGACAGGGATAAGTCCATATTCACCCCTCCACTTT.

In nucleotides, the CDR3 is TGCGCCAGCAGCTTGGTGTCAGAATACGAGCAGTACTTC. It translates to CASSLVSEYEQYF. The chain combines TRBV5-1 with TRBJ2-7, with unresolved D. Germline V lookup: CDR1 SGHRS, CDR2 YFSETQ. The CDR3 spans 13 residues. V was shortened by 0 bases and J by 4 bases, with 8 bases between the two germline ends. Full variable domain (outside the CDR3, taken from reference TRBV5-1 and TRBJ2-7): KAGVTQTPRYLIKTRGQQVTLSCSPISGHRSVSWYQQTPGQGLQFLFEYFSETQRNKGNFPGRFSGRQFSNSRSEMNVSTLELGDSALYLCASSLVSEYEQYFGPGTRLTVT.